This T cell receptor (beta chain) was recovered during a study of control samples from healthy donors and cancer patients. Sequencing used immunoSEQ multiplex PCR; TCRdb keeps in-frame clones, though not all of them. The sample holds under 130,000 clones; approximately 83% are singletons and the top ten take under 15%. The CDR3 loop spans 16 amino acids. Germline loops: CDR1 KGHSH, CDR2 LQKENI. Losses at the gene ends were 3 bases for V and 7 bases for J; bases not matched to a gene: 11. The TCR comes from a woman aged 45-65 years in good health. The rearrangement joins TRBV18 to TRBJ1-4, with TRBD1 matching 7 bases. The source material was blood. The CDR3 here is CASSPPFDRAAEKLFF. CDR3 DNA: TGTGCCAGCTCACCCCCATTCGACAGGGCTGCTGAAAAACTGTTTTTT.